This T cell receptor beta chain derives from a study of CD8+CD57+ T cells in acquired aplastic anemia. Overall study context: Mean DNA quantity obtained from sorted CD4+ and CD8+ cells was about 3.2 ug. As sequenced from healthy donors, CD4+ cells averaged about 11 million reads.

Points from the study as a whole: The number of CD8+ CDR3 sequences shared by patients and controls was roughly 30. For CD8+ Simpson's diversity, patients and controls showed no significant difference.

Using genomic DNA as the template, TCR beta VDJ and CDR3 profiling was carried out. From the reads, TCRdb called clonotypes with MiXCR, one entry per CDR3 protein. The sample lists around 230,000 distinct CDR3 sequences; under 65% were seen once. Concerning this clonotype: Its antigen is not identified.

Germline-derived CDR1 and CDR2 are KGHDR and SFDVKD. V was cut by 2 bases and J by 5 bases, with 11 bases left in between. The CDR3 extends over 14 amino acids. The chain is built from TRBV24-1 and TRBJ2-5; D is possibly TRBD2 (5 bases). The sequenced sample was sorted CD4+, CD8+, or CD8+CD57+ T cells (not recorded which) from PBMCs. This TCR was recovered from a human donor in good health. The CDR3 nucleotides read TGTGCCACCAGTGATTGGGATACGGGGGAGACCCAGTACTTC. The encoded protein is CATSDWDTGETQYF.